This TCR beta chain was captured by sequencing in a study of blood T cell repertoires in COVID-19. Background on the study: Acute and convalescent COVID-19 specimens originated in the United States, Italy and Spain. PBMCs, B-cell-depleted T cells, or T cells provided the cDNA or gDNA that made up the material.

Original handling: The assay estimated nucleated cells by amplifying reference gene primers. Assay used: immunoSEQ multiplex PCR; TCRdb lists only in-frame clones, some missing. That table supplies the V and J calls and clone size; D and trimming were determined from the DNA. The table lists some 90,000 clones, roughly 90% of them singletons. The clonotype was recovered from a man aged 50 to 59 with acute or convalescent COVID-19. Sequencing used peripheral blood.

CDR3 DNA sequence: TGCGCCAGCAGCCAGCACACAAGCGTAAACACTGAAGCTTTCTTT. This sequence encodes CASSQHTSVNTEAFF. The V call is TRBV4-3, the J call TRBJ1-1; unclear D gene. V lost 3 bases and J 2 bases, leaving 13 bases between the germline ends. Germline assignment: CDR1 LGHNA and CDR2 YSLEER. The CDR3 loop spans 15 amino acids.